The text below deals with one TCR beta chain. Its specificity is not known. This sample was taken from a study of cytomegalovirus exposure and HLA in healthy donors. Background on the study: Among the roughly 400 genotyped donors, just over 80% were placed in the Caucasian-associated ancestry cluster.

The CDR3 has 16 residues. The germline V gene has CDR1 SGDLS and CDR2 YYNGEE. V dropped 4 bases and J dropped 2 bases, with 18 bases sitting between them. A multiplex PCR was run with 60 Vbeta primers and 13 Jbeta primers. Only in-frame clones appear in the TCRdb table, and some are missing; sequencing was by immunoSEQ multiplex PCR. This table holds under 150,000 clones, around 85% found once. Study-wide points: An analysis was carried out later, and it reportedly showed fewer N-insertions in an Asian-associated ancestry cluster than the approximately 660-donor mean. The study assumed roughly uniform donor sequencing depth for presence/absence analyses.

V is TRBV9 and J is TRBJ1-2, with D possibly TRBD1 on 5 matching bases. The sequence derives from a boy younger than 18 in good health and CMV-seronegative. The sequenced material came from PBMCs. CDR3 residues: CASSPAGTGLNYGYTF. In nucleotides, the CDR3 is TGTGCCAGCAGCCCGGCGGGGACCGGGCTCAACTATGGCTACACCTTC.